This is a list of T cell receptor beta chains from one sample in a study of Ad26.COV2.S vaccination and SARS-CoV-2 variants. Profiling relied on immunoSEQ multiplex PCR, and the TCRdb table lists in-frame clones only, not all of them. The sample gives roughly 240,000 clones, roughly 90% of which show up once; about 10% is in the top ten. The material sequenced was peripheral blood, taken in a trial of Ad26.COV2.S vaccine versus placebo. Every receptor here comes from a person aged 18-60 years who received the Ad26.COV2.S COVID-19 vaccine or a placebo. Both conserved end residues are part of each CDR3. A D gene is named only where the DNA matches it firmly. Clone size, where shown, is once, few, many, or a class for clones that have expanded.

d_call: .; clone_size: .; cdr3_length: 13; j_call: TRBJ2-2; v_call: TRBV29-1; cdr3_aa: CSVEDPNTGELFF; cdr3_nt: TGCAGCGTTGAAGATCCGAACACCGGGGAGCTGTTTTTT
d_call: .; clone_size: .; cdr3_length: 14; j_call: TRBJ2-5; v_call: TRBV5-4; cdr3_aa: CASTPGGQIGTQYF; cdr3_nt: TGTGCCAGCACTCCAGGGGGGCAAATCGGGACCCAGTACTTC
d_call: .; clone_size: once; cdr3_length: 14; j_call: TRBJ2-4; v_call: TRBV6-5; cdr3_aa: CASILGGFRGIQYF; cdr3_nt: TGTGCCAGCATCCTTGGGGGGTTCCGCGGCATTCAGTACTTC
d_call: TRBD2; clone_size: .; cdr3_length: 15; j_call: TRBJ2-1; v_call: TRBV28; cdr3_aa: CASSPRTSVDNEQFF; cdr3_nt: TGTGCCAGCAGTCCGCGGACTAGCGTCGACAATGAGCAGTTCTTC
d_call: TRBD1; clone_size: .; cdr3_length: 16; j_call: TRBJ1-1; v_call: TRBV7-3; cdr3_aa: CASSLIGTGVGTEAFF; cdr3_nt: TGTGCCAGCAGCTTAATCGGGACAGGGGTGGGGACTGAAGCTTTCTTT
d_call: .; clone_size: .; cdr3_length: 14; j_call: TRBJ2-3; v_call: TRBV19; cdr3_aa: CASSIAASTDTQYF; cdr3_nt: TGTGCCAGTAGTATAGCGGCTAGCACAGATACGCAGTATTTT
d_call: .; clone_size: .; cdr3_length: 15; j_call: TRBJ2-3; v_call: TRBV7-9; cdr3_aa: CASSDVWARTDTQYF; cdr3_nt: TGTGCCAGCAGCGACGTATGGGCCCGCACAGATACGCAGTATTTT
d_call: .; clone_size: .; cdr3_length: 15; j_call: TRBJ1-1; v_call: TRBV7-9; cdr3_aa: CASSYARSMNTEAFF; cdr3_nt: TGTGCCAGCAGCTACGCGAGGTCGATGAACACTGAAGCTTTCTTT
d_call: .; clone_size: .; cdr3_length: 16; j_call: TRBJ1-3; v_call: TRBV6-6; cdr3_aa: CASSYVGRLGGNTIYF; cdr3_nt: TGTGCCAGCAGTTACGTAGGCAGGCTGGGGGGAAACACCATATATTTT
d_call: TRBD2; clone_size: .; cdr3_length: 14; j_call: TRBJ2-3; v_call: TRBV6-5; cdr3_aa: CASSFAGGQDTQYF; cdr3_nt: TGTGCCAGCAGTTTTGCGGGGGGCCAAGATACGCAGTATTTT
d_call: .; clone_size: .; cdr3_length: 19; j_call: TRBJ1-5; v_call: TRBV12-5; cdr3_aa: CASGFSRDQRKGCNQPQHF; cdr3_nt: TGTGCTAGTGGTTTTTCAAGGGACCAGAGGAAGGGGTGCAATCAGCCCCAGCATTTT
d_call: .; clone_size: .; cdr3_length: 14; j_call: TRBJ1-4; v_call: TRBV30; cdr3_aa: CASTTLTVGEKLFF; cdr3_nt: TGTGCCTCGACTACCTTGACAGTTGGGGAAAAACTGTTTTTT
d_call: .; clone_size: .; cdr3_length: 14; j_call: TRBJ2-7; v_call: TRBV7-2; cdr3_aa: CASSLRTAGYEQYF; cdr3_nt: TGTGCCAGCAGCTTAAGGACGGCGGGATACGAGCAGTACTTC
d_call: .; clone_size: .; cdr3_length: 14; j_call: TRBJ1-2; v_call: TRBV18; cdr3_aa: CASSPVQGHYGYTF; cdr3_nt: TGTGCCAGCTCACCCGTCCAGGGCCACTATGGCTACACCTTC
d_call: .; clone_size: .; cdr3_length: 13; j_call: TRBJ1-4; v_call: TRBV11-2; cdr3_aa: CASSFSTNEKLFF; cdr3_nt: TGTGCCAGCAGCTTTTCAACTAATGAAAAACTGTTTTTT
d_call: .; clone_size: once; cdr3_length: 13; j_call: TRBJ2-3; v_call: TRBV19; cdr3_aa: CASERGGTDTQYF; cdr3_nt: TGTGCCAGTGAACGAGGGGGGACGGATACGCAGTATTTT
d_call: .; clone_size: few; cdr3_length: 16; j_call: TRBJ1-5; v_call: TRBV6-6; cdr3_aa: CASSSPQGRLNQPQHF; cdr3_nt: TGTGCCAGCAGTTCCCCCCAGGGCCGCCTCAATCAGCCCCAGCATTTT
d_call: TRBD2; clone_size: .; cdr3_length: 14; j_call: TRBJ2-7; v_call: TRBV10-3; cdr3_aa: CASKRDYSTYEQYF; cdr3_nt: TGTGCCAGCAAACGGGACTATTCGACCTACGAGCAGTACTTC
d_call: .; clone_size: .; cdr3_length: 14; j_call: TRBJ1-5; v_call: TRBV7-8; cdr3_aa: CASSLAANNQPQHF; cdr3_nt: TGTGCCAGCAGCTTAGCAGCTAACAATCAGCCCCAGCATTTT
d_call: .; clone_size: once; cdr3_length: 16; j_call: TRBJ1-1; v_call: TRBV28; cdr3_aa: CASSVRPDSSNTEAFF; cdr3_nt: TGTGCCAGCAGCGTTCGCCCCGACAGTTCGAACACTGAAGCTTTCTTT
d_call: TRBD2; clone_size: .; cdr3_length: 17; j_call: TRBJ2-3; v_call: TRBV7-9; cdr3_aa: CASSLNPGGGLPKTQYF; cdr3_nt: TGTGCCAGCAGCTTAAATCCGGGCGGGGGGCTCCCGAAGACGCAGTATTTT
d_call: TRBD2; clone_size: .; cdr3_length: 17; j_call: TRBJ2-3; v_call: TRBV7-9; cdr3_aa: CASSSLTSGRGTDTQYF; cdr3_nt: TGTGCCAGCAGCTCATTGACTAGCGGGAGGGGTACAGATACGCAGTATTTT
d_call: .; clone_size: .; cdr3_length: 15; j_call: TRBJ1-1; v_call: TRBV27; cdr3_aa: CASSPTGRNEPEAFF; cdr3_nt: TGTGCCAGCAGCCCAACGGGGAGAAATGAACCTGAAGCTTTCTTT
d_call: .; clone_size: .; cdr3_length: 15; j_call: TRBJ2-7; v_call: TRBV6-2/TRBV6-3; cdr3_aa: CASSYDDKLSYEQYF; cdr3_nt: TGTGCCAGCAGTTACGACGACAAACTCTCCTACGAGCAGTACTTC
d_call: TRBD2; clone_size: once; cdr3_length: 18; j_call: TRBJ2-1; v_call: TRBV9; cdr3_aa: CASSAGVGGGASYNEQFF; cdr3_nt: TGTGCCAGCAGCGCCGGGGTCGGCGGGGGGGCCTCCTACAATGAGCAGTTCTTC
d_call: .; clone_size: .; cdr3_length: 17; j_call: TRBJ2-2; v_call: TRBV28; cdr3_aa: CASSSTLARGGAGELFF; cdr3_nt: TGTGCCAGCAGTTCTACCCTGGCCAGGGGAGGTGCCGGGGAGCTGTTTTTT
d_call: .; clone_size: once; cdr3_length: 15; j_call: TRBJ2-2; v_call: TRBV5-8; cdr3_aa: CASSLEGYNTGELFF; cdr3_nt: TGTGCCAGCAGCTTGGAGGGTTACAACACCGGGGAGCTGTTTTTT
d_call: .; clone_size: .; cdr3_length: 11; j_call: TRBJ2-5; v_call: TRBV29-1; cdr3_aa: CSVTPGQTQYF; cdr3_nt: TGCAGCGTTACACCGGGCCAGACCCAGTACTTC
d_call: .; clone_size: few; cdr3_length: 13; j_call: TRBJ1-3; v_call: TRBV2; cdr3_aa: CASSQGAGNTIYF; cdr3_nt: TGTGCCAGCAGCCAGGGTGCTGGAAACACCATATATTTT
d_call: .; clone_size: .; cdr3_length: 14; j_call: TRBJ2-5; v_call: TRBV30; cdr3_aa: CAWSVGGNEETQYF; cdr3_nt: TGTGCCTGGAGTGTAGGGGGGAATGAAGAGACCCAGTACTTC
d_call: .; clone_size: .; cdr3_length: 11; j_call: TRBJ2-7; v_call: TRBV20-1; cdr3_aa: CSAQIDYEQYF; cdr3_nt: TGCAGTGCCCAGATCGACTACGAGCAGTACTTC
d_call: .; clone_size: .; cdr3_length: 15; j_call: TRBJ2-7; v_call: TRBV7-2; cdr3_aa: CASRDGPGASYEQYF; cdr3_nt: TGTGCCAGCAGGGATGGACCGGGTGCTTCCTACGAGCAGTACTTC
d_call: .; clone_size: .; cdr3_length: 15; j_call: TRBJ2-1; v_call: TRBV7-3; cdr3_aa: CASSLSGRLGDEQFF; cdr3_nt: TGTGCCAGCAGCTTAAGCGGCAGGCTTGGGGATGAGCAGTTCTTC
d_call: .; clone_size: .; cdr3_length: 16; j_call: TRBJ2-6; v_call: TRBV19; cdr3_aa: CASSKTLLVGANVLTF; cdr3_nt: TGTGCCAGTAGTAAGACACTTTTAGTAGGGGCCAACGTCCTGACTTTC
d_call: .; clone_size: .; cdr3_length: 14; j_call: TRBJ2-6; v_call: TRBV19; cdr3_aa: CASSDISGANVLTF; cdr3_nt: TGTGCCAGTAGTGACATCTCTGGGGCCAACGTCCTGACTTTC
d_call: .; clone_size: .; cdr3_length: 16; j_call: TRBJ1-6; v_call: TRBV28; cdr3_aa: CASSLQGSSYNSPLHF; cdr3_nt: TGTGCCAGCAGTTTACAGGGGAGCTCCTATAATTCACCCCTCCACTTT
d_call: .; clone_size: once; cdr3_length: 12; j_call: TRBJ1-3; v_call: TRBV27; cdr3_aa: CASSFGGNTIYF; cdr3_nt: TGTGCCAGCAGTTTCGGTGGAAACACCATATATTTT
d_call: TRBD1; clone_size: .; cdr3_length: 13; j_call: TRBJ2-7; v_call: TRBV19; cdr3_aa: CASRPTGGHEQYF; cdr3_nt: TGTGCCAGTAGGCCGACAGGGGGCCACGAGCAGTACTTC
d_call: .; clone_size: many; cdr3_length: 16; j_call: TRBJ2-7; v_call: TRBV9; cdr3_aa: CASSDNSDGTSYEQYF; cdr3_nt: TGTGCCAGCAGCGATAACTCGGACGGGACTTCCTACGAGCAGTACTTC